This T cell receptor (beta chain) was identified during a study of T cell responses to AZD1222 COVID-19 vaccine. This clone appeared once. The CDR3 has 13 amino acids. Germline V CDR1 and CDR2: SGHAT, FQNNGV. Trimming took 2 bases from V and 8 from J, leaving 9 bases between them. Some clones are missing from TCRdb's copy, which holds only in-frame ones; the method was immunoSEQ multiplex PCR. The top ten hold around 1.4% of the sample, which has about 150,000 clones, roughly nine tenths seen once. V is TRBV11-2 and J is TRBJ1-4; D is possibly TRBD1 (5 bases). The TCR was taken from an adult in good health. The material sequenced was peripheral blood, taken on day 0 of AZD1222 vaccination. CDR3: CASSLPGREKLFF. For the CDR3, the DNA is TGTGCCAGCAGCTTACCGGGGCGCGAAAAACTGTTTTTT.